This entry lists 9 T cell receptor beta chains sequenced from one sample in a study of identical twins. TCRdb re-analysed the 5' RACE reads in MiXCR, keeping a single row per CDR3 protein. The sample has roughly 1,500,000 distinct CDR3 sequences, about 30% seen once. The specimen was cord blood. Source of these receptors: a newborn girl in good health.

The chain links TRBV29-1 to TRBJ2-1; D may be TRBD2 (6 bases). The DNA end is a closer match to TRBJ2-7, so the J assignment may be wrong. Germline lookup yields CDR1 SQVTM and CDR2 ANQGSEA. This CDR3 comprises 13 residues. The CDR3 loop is CSVEGGRRIEQYF. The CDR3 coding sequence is TGCAGCGTTGAAGGGGGGAGGAGGATTGAGCAGTACTTC.

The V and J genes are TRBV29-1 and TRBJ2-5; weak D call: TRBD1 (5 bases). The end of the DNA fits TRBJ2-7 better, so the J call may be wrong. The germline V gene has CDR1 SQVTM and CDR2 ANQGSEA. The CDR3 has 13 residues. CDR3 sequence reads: CSVVSGLTYEQYF. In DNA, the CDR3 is TGCAGCGTTGTGTCAGGGTTAACCTACGAGCAGTACTTC.

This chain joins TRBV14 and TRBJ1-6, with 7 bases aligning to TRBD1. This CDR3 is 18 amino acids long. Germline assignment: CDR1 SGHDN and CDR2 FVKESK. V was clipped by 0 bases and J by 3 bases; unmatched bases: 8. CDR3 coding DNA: TGTGCCAGCAGCCAAGACGGGCCGACAGGGCTCTATAATTCACCCCTCCACTTT. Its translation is CASSQDGPTGLYNSPLHF. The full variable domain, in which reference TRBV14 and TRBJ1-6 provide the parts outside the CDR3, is EAGVTQFPSHSVIEKGQTVTLRCDPISGHDNLYWYRRVMGKEIKFLLHFVKESKQDESGMPNNRFLAERTGGTYSTLKVQPAELEDSGVYFCASSQDGPTGLYNSPLHFGNGTRLTVT.

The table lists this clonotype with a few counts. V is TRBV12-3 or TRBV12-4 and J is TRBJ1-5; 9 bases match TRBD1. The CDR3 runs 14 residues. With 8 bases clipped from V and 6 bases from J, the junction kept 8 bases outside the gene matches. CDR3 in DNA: TGTGCCAGCGGGTCGGACAGGGGCGGTCAGCCCCAGCATTTT. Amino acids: CASGSDRGGQPQHF.

CDR3 sequence: CSASSGLGNTGELFF. The CDR3 DNA reads TGCAGTGCTAGTTCGGGACTAGGCAACACCGGGGAGCTGTTTTTT. This chain links TRBV20-1 with TRBJ2-2; 8 nucleotides line up with TRBD2. The CDR3 has 15 residues. Germline trimming cut 3 bases from V and 2 bases from J; bases unmatched to any gene: 5. The V gene's germline CDR1 is DFQATT and CDR2 SNEGSKA (reference sequence).

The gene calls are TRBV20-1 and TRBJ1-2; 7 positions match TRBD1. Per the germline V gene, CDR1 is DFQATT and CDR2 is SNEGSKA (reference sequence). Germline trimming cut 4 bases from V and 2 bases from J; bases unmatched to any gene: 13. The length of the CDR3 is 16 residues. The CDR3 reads CSAIPGQSLWNYGYTF. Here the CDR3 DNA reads TGCAGTGCTATCCCGGGACAGAGCCTTTGGAACTATGGCTACACCTTC.

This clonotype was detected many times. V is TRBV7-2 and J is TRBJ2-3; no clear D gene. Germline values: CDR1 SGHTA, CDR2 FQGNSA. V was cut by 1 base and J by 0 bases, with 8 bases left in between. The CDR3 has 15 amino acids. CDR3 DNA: TGTGCCAGCAGCTTAGGGTCCGCTAGCACAGATACGCAGTATTTT. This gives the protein CASSLGSASTDTQYF.

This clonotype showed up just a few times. CDR3 protein: CASSLNGLTDTQYF. CDR3 bases: TGTGCCAGCAGCCTCAATGGACTTACAGATACGCAGTATTTT. This sequence joins TRBV3-1 and TRBJ2-3, with a weak D call TRBD2 (5 bases). The CDR3 runs to 14 residues. The germline V and J ends were trimmed by 4 bases and 3 bases, with 11 bases remaining between them. Germline V lookup: CDR1 LGHDT, CDR2 YNNKEL (reference sequence).

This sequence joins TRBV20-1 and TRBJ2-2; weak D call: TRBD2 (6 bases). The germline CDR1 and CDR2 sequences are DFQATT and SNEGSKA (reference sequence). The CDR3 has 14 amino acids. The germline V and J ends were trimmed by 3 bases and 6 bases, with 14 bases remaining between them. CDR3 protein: CSASESGVAGELFF. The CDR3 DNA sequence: TGCAGTGCTAGTGAGTCGGGAGTGGCCGGGGAGCTGTTTTTT.